What follows are 14 T cell receptor beta chains derived from one specimen sequenced in a study of metastatic and nonmetastatic thyroid tumors (dated by TCRdb to the early 2020s). The library came from PCR. Sequencing took place on an Illumina HiSeq 4000. TCRdb reran the public reads through fastp at Q25 and MiXCR, keeping productive beta chains. The sample table contains 23,000 or so clones; only one count was recorded for more than 20% of them. The top ten clones comprise 9% to 15% of the sample. No treatment had been received by any patient before thyroid surgery. Sequencing used tumor tissue. The origin of the receptors is a male donor with papillary thyroid cancer or a benign thyroid nodule (not recorded which). Some clones in this sample may be carry-over from other donors' samples.

This clone was counted many times. The V and J genes are TRBV10-2 and TRBJ1-1, with D unclear. Looked up from germline, CDR1 is WSHSY and CDR2 is SAAADI. The CDR3 is made up of 13 amino acids. Trimming shortened V by 2 bases and J by 0 bases, and 4 bases separated the two germline ends. DNA for the CDR3: TGCGCCAGCAGTGAGCACATGAACACTGAAGCTTTCTTT. Translated, it gives CASSEHMNTEAFF.

This clone was seen at least ten times. V usage is TRBV7-8 and J usage is TRBJ2-7; 11 nucleotides match TRBD1. After removal of 5 bases from V and 4 bases from J, the junction contained 7 bases not matched to a gene. The length of the CDR3 is 15 residues. Germline CDR1 SGHVS, CDR2 FQNEAQ. The CDR3 DNA is TGTGCCAGCAGCCCGCACGGACAGGGGGCTTACGAGCAGTACTTC. It is translated as CASSPHGQGAYEQYF. Drawing the rest from reference TRBV7-8 and TRBJ2-7, the complete variable domain is GAGVSQSPRYKVAKRGQDVALRCDPISGHVSLFWYQQALGQGPEFLTYFQNEAQLDKSGLPSDRFFAERPEGSVSTLKIQRTQQEDSAVYLCASSPHGQGAYEQYFGPGTRLTVT.

The chain couples TRBV5-1 to TRBJ2-7; 9 nucleotides line up with TRBD2. The germline V gene has CDR1 SGHRS and CDR2 YFSETQ. The J segment lost 3 bases and the V segment lost 4 bases, leaving 11 bases of the junction unmatched. This CDR3 region has 16 residues. CDR3 sequence reads: CASSPLGGAGGYEQYF. Written as DNA, the CDR3 is TGCGCCAGCAGCCCGTTGGGAGGAGCGGGAGGCTACGAGCAGTACTTC.

As concerns this clone: The CDR3 ends on some other residue instead of the conserved phenylalanine or tryptophan, so this is likely a read error. The chain joins TRBV11-2 to TRBJ1-1; 8 nucleotides agree with TRBD1. This CDR3 spans 16 amino acids. Looked up from germline, CDR1 is SGHAT and CDR2 is FQNNGV. The DNA for the CDR3 is TGTGACAGCAGCTTACAGGGGGTTAGGATGAACACTGAAGCTTTCTAT. The encoded protein is CDSSLQGVRMNTEAFY.

This clone was counted ten times or more. The J gene is TRBJ1-6, the V gene TRBV5-6, with a tentative D call TRBD1 (6 bases). V dropped 4 bases and J dropped 10 bases, with 18 bases sitting between them. This CDR3 has 15 residues. Germline V gene sequence: CDR1 SGHDT, CDR2 YYEEEE. The CDR3 bases are TGTGCCAGCAGCGTCAAGGGGGTAGGGTTGTCACCCCTCCACTTT. Protein product: CASSVKGVGLSPLHF. Variable domain in full (rest from reference TRBV5-6 and TRBJ1-6): DAGVTQSPTHLIKTRGQQVTLRCSPKSGHDTVSWYQQALGQGPQFIFQYYEEEERQRGNFPDRFSGHQFPNYSSELNVNALLLGDSALYLCASSVKGVGLSPLHFGNGTRLTVT.

The table lists this clone with a few counts. A much larger clone lies one base from this, so it may be a read error. Within the sample, other DNA sequences also encode this same CDR3. The J gene is TRBJ1-1, the V gene TRBV5-6, with no clear D. Germline loops: CDR1 SGHDT, CDR2 YYEEEE. The CDR3 sequence is 16 residues long. V gave up 1 base and J gave up 6 bases, with 19 bases separating them. The CDR3 nucleotides read TGTGCCAGCAGCTTGAACTATCGGTGGGAGATCGCTGAAGCTTTCTTT. Translation gives CASSLNYRWEIAEAFF.

This clone was detected many times. The gene calls are TRBV20-1 and TRBJ2-1; 15 positions agree with TRBD2. The CDR3 totals 18 residues. V was clipped by 5 bases and J by 4 bases; unmatched bases: 12. Germline loops: CDR1 DFQATT, CDR2 SNEGSKA (reference sequence). CDR3 sequence: CSAPRGLAGGPRYNEQFF. In DNA, the CDR3 is TGCAGTGCTCCCAGAGGACTAGCGGGAGGGCCTAGGTACAATGAGCAGTTCTTC.

On this clone: A much larger clone is a single base away; this may be a read error. The chain links TRBV27 to TRBJ1-2; no clear D gene. Germline assignment: CDR1 MNHEY and CDR2 SMNVEV (reference sequence). V lost 11 bases, J lost 8 bases, and 9 bases lay in between. The length of the CDR3 is 9 residues. The CDR3 here is CAWGDGYTF. The DNA of the CDR3 is TGTGCCTGGGGAGACGGCTACACCTTC.

This clone turned up a few times. The CDR3 end shows no conserved phenylalanine or tryptophan, and so a read error is likely. The limits of the CDR3 on the DNA are not certain, so only TCRdb's listed CDR3 is given. The V call is TRBV28, the J call TRBJ1-1. Termini included, the CDR3 measures 13 amino acids. From germline, CDR1 is MDHEN and CDR2 SYDVKM. The chain's CDR3 is CASSFNRRSSVGI.

A few counts support this clone. Being one base from a much bigger clone, this may be a read error. The chain is built from TRBV15 and TRBJ2-1; 7 bases are a match to TRBD1. The germline CDR1 and CDR2 sequences are LNHNV and YYDKDF (reference sequence). This CDR3 spans 11 amino acids. With 5 bases clipped from V and 16 bases from J, the junction kept 8 bases outside the gene matches. CDR3 in amino acids: CATSRGQLCFF. The DNA for the CDR3 is TGTGCCACCAGCCGGGGACAGTTATGTTTCTTC.

This clone was seen many times. This rearrangement joins TRBV28 to TRBJ2-5; no clear D. CDR1 is MDHEN and CDR2 is SYDVKM in the germline V gene. CDR3 length: 13 residues. Trimming left V 4 bases short and J 5 bases short, with 11 bases between. The chain's CDR3 is CASSSPALETQYF. CDR3 nucleotides: TGTGCCAGCAGTTCCCCAGCCCTGGAGACCCAGTACTTC.

In regard to this clone: Compared with germline, one end of the junction differs, possibly owing to a read error. This rearrangement joins TRBV7-4 to TRBJ2-6, with 9 bases lining up with TRBD2. The germline CDR1 and CDR2 sequences are SGHVT and SQSDAQ. This CDR3 spans 18 amino acids. This CDR3 reads CASSSSGIDPSGANVLTF. The CDR3 DNA reads TGTGCCAGCAGCTCTAGCGGGATCGACCCCTCTGGGGCCAACGTCCTTACTTTC.

This clone was seen more than once but under ten times. This could be a read error, since a much larger clone is one nucleotide away. The chain has TRBV28 and TRBJ2-3, with D unclear. CDR1 is MDHEN, CDR2 SYDVKM, per germline. The CDR3 is 12 residues long. Trimming cost V 4 bases and J 8 bases, with 10 bases left between them. The CDR3 nucleotides read TGTGCCAGCAGTTATAAGATAATTACGCAGTATTTT. Translated: CASSYKIITQYF.

This clone was found many times. This chain connects TRBV19 to TRBJ2-7, with 7 bases matching TRBD2. The CDR3 is 15 amino acids. The germline V gene has CDR1 LNHDA and CDR2 SQIVND (reference sequence). Trimming at V came to 3 bases and at J to 6 bases, leaving 11 bases not matched to a gene. The CDR3 reads CASSISGEGLSEQYF. The CDR3 DNA reads TGTGCCAGTAGTATCTCCGGGGAGGGCCTATCCGAGCAGTACTTC.